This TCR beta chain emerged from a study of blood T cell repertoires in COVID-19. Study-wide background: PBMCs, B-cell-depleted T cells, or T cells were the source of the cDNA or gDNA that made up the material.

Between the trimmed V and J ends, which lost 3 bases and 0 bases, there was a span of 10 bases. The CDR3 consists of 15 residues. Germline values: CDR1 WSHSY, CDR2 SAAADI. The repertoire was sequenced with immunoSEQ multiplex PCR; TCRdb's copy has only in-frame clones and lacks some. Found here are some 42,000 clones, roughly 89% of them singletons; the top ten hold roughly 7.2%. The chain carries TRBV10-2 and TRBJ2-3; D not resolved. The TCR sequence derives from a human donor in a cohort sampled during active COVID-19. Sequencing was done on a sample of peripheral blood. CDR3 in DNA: TGCGCCAGCAGTGACCGACGGAGTAGCACAGATACGCAGTATTTT. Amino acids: CASSDRRSSTDTQYF.